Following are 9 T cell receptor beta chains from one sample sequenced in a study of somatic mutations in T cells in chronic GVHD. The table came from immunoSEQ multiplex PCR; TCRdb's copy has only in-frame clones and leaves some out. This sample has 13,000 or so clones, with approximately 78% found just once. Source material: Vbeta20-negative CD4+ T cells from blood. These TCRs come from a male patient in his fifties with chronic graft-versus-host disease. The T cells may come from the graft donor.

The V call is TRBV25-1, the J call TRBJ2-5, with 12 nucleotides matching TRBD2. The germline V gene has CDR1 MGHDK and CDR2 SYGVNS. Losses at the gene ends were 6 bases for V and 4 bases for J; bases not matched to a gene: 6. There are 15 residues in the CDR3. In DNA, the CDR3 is TGTGCCAGCAGCCCCGGACTAGCGGGAACAGAGACCCAGTACTTC. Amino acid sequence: CASSPGLAGTETQYF.

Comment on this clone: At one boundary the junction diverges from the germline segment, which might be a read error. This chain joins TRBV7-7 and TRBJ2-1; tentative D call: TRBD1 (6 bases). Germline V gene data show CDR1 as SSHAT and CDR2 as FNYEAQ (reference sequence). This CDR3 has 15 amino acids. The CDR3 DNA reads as TGTGCTAGCAGCCACAGGGCTAGCTCCTACAATGAGCAGTTCTTC. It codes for CASSHRASSYNEQFF.

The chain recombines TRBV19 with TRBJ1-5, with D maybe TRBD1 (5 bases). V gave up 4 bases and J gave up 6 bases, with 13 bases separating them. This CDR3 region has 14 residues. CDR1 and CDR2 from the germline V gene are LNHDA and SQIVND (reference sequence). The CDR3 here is CASSTQGRSQPQHF. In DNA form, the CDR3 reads TGTGCCAGTAGTACTCAGGGTCGAAGTCAGCCCCAGCATTTT.

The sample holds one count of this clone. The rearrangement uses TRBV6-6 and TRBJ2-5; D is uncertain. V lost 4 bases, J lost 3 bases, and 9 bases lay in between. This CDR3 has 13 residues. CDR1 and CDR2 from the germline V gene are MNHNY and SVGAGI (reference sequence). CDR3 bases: TGTGCCAGCAGTTTCCACAGAAAAGAGACCCAGTACTTC. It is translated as CASSFHRKETQYF.

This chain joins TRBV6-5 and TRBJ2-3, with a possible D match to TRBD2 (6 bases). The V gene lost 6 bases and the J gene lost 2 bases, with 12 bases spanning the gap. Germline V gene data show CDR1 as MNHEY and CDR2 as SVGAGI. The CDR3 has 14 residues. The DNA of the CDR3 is TGTGCCAGCAGATCGGGACTTTTCACAGATACGCAGTATTTT. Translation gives CASRSGLFTDTQYF.

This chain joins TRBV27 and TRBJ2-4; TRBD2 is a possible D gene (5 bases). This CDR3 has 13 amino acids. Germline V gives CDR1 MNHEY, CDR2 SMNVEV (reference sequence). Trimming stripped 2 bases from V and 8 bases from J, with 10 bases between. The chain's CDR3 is CASSLGGKDIQYF. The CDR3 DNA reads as TGTGCCAGCAGTTTAGGAGGTAAAGACATTCAGTACTTC.

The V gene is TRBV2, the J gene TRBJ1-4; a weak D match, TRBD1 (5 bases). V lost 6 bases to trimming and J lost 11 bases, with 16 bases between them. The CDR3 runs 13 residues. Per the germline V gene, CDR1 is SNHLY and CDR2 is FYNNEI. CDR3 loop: CASSGQGGGKLFF. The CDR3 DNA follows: TGTGCCAGCAGCGGTCAGGGAGGAGGGAAACTGTTTTTT.

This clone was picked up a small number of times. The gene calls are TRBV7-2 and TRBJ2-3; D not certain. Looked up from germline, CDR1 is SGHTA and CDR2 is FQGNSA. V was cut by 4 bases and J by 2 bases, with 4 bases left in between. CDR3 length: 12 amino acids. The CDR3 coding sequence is TGTGCCAGCAGCTCCTCCACAGATACGCAGTATTTT. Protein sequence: CASSSSTDTQYF.

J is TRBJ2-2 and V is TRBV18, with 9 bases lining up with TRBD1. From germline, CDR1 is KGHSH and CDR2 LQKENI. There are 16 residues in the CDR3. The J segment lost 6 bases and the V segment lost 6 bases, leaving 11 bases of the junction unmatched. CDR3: CASSRLGTGIAGELFF. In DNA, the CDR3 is TGTGCCAGCTCGCGACTGGGGACAGGGATAGCCGGGGAGCTGTTTTTT.